This T cell receptor beta chain was retrieved from a study of T cells in Graves' hyperthyroidism and ophthalmopathy. TCR beta CDR3 regions were amplified from RNA. Using the HTBI primer set, a first-round RT-PCR was run on the TCR CDR3. MiXCR was run by TCRdb on the multiplex PCR reads, yielding one entry per CDR3 protein. The sample includes 550,000 to 600,000 distinct CDR3 sequences, over 15% seen only once; the top ten take roughly 18%. The CDR3 runs to 16 residues. After removal of 4 bases from V and 4 bases from J, the junction contained 6 bases not matched to a gene. CDR1 and CDR2 from the germline V gene are SEHNR and FQNEAQ (reference sequence).

The sequence was obtained from a woman aged 18-35 years with Graves' hyperthyroidism. The sequenced material came from blood. V gene TRBV7-9 combines with J gene TRBJ2-3; 12 bases match TRBD2. In DNA, the CDR3 is TGTGCCAGCAGCTCCCTAGCGGGGGGGCCCGCAGATACGCAGTATTTT. Translation: CASSSLAGGPADTQYF.